The 21 T cell receptor beta chains reported below all come from one sample, sequenced in a study of cytomegalovirus exposure and HLA in healthy donors. The study ran its PCR with 60 Vbeta and 13 Jbeta primers. The assay was immunoSEQ multiplex PCR, and TCRdb's table has in-frame clones only and misses some. The sample has approximately 180,000 clones; 70% to 80% are singletons. The sample consisted of PBMCs. Receptors were obtained from a woman in her 50s in good health and CMV-seronegative.

The V gene is TRBV7-9, the J gene TRBJ2-1; 10 bases fit TRBD2. Looked up from germline, CDR1 is SEHNR and CDR2 is FQNEAQ (reference sequence). There are 15 residues in the CDR3. The trim removed 8 bases at V and 9 bases at J, leaving 13 bases unmatched. CDR3 coding DNA: TGTGCCAGCGCGCCCCCGGGACTAGCGTTGGGTGAGCAGTTCTTC. Amino acid sequence: CASAPPGLALGEQFF.

V is TRBV29-1 and J is TRBJ1-2, with D unclear. This CDR3 is 12 amino acids long. Germline V gives CDR1 SQVTM, CDR2 ANQGSEA. The ends were cut back, 7 bases at V and 8 bases at J, with 17 bases in the middle. The CDR3 sequence is CSARDGVGGYTF. CDR3 nucleotides: TGCAGCGCCAGAGACGGAGTCGGGGGCTACACCTTC.

This clone was seen once. The rearrangement links TRBV7-2 to TRBJ1-5; TRBD1 aligns across 8 bases. Trimming removed 0 bases from V and 6 bases from J; junction bases left unmatched: 7. CDR3 length: 16 residues. Germline CDR1 and CDR2: SGHTA and FQGNSA. In DNA form, the CDR3 reads TGTGCCAGCAGCTTAGCGGCCGGGACAGGATCTCAGCCCCAGCATTTT. Protein product: CASSLAAGTGSQPQHF.

This clone was recorded a few times. The chain has TRBV9 and TRBJ2-2; the match to TRBD1 covers 8 bases. The CDR3 is 16 amino acids. V lost 4 bases and J lost 0; bases outside the gene matches: 5. CDR1 and CDR2 from the germline V gene are SGDLS and YYNGEE. The DNA of the CDR3 is TGTGCCAGCAGCCTAGGACAGGGATCGAACACCGGGGAGCTGTTTTTT. This codes for CASSLGQGSNTGELFF.

This clone has just one count. The chain employs TRBV18 and TRBJ1-2; TRBD1 agrees at 7 bases. The junction had 2 bases not matched to a gene; V was cut back by 0 bases and J by 1 base. CDR3 size: 15 residues. Germline values: CDR1 KGHSH, CDR2 LQKENI. CDR3 in amino acids: CASSPPDRINYGYTF. The CDR3 bases are TGTGCCAGCTCACCACCGGACAGGATTAACTATGGCTACACCTTC.

The chain couples TRBV18 to TRBJ2-2; D is unresolved. Trimming took off 1 base at V and 7 bases at J, with 4 bases between the two ends. The germline V gene encodes CDR1 KGHSH and CDR2 LQKENI. The CDR3 sequence is 12 residues long. The CDR3 region has the DNA TGTGCCAGCTCACCACGAGTCGGGGAGCTGTTTTTT. The encoded protein is CASSPRVGELFF.

The chain employs TRBV4-3 and TRBJ2-3, with 10 nucleotides matching TRBD2. The CDR3 runs to 16 residues. Germline CDR1 and CDR2: LGHNA and YSLEER. The V and J ends lost 2 bases and 2 bases, in that order; junction bases with no gene match: 4. The CDR3 loop is CASSQRTSGNTDTQYF. CDR3 DNA: TGCGCCAGCAGCCAACGGACTAGCGGAAACACAGATACGCAGTATTTT.

J is TRBJ1-1 and V is TRBV6-1, with 7 bases lining up with TRBD1. V dropped 6 bases and J dropped 6; count of bases not matched to a gene: 13. Germline V CDR1 and CDR2: MNHNS, SASEGT. This CDR3 has 15 amino acids. In nucleotides, the CDR3 is TGTGCCAGCAGAGCCCCTCCGGGACAGTTGTCTGAAGCTTTCTTT. Encoded protein: CASRAPPGQLSEAFF.

The chain uses TRBV4-3 and TRBJ2-5, with 10 bases matching TRBD1. The DNA end lines up better with TRBJ2-7; the J call may be wrong. The germline gives CDR1 LGHNA, CDR2 YSLEER. This CDR3 contains 17 residues. The CDR3 here is CASSQDQGQGPSYEQYF. In DNA form, the CDR3 reads TGCGCCAGCAGCCAAGATCAGGGACAGGGGCCATCCTACGAGCAGTACTTC.

This chain's CDR3 is CASSSGQGVGGNEQYF. The CDR3 coding sequence is TGTGCCAGCAGCTCGGGACAGGGAGTAGGGGGGAACGAGCAGTACTTC. V usage is TRBV28 and J usage is TRBJ2-7, with 9 bases identical to TRBD1. V lost 6 bases, J lost 5 bases, and 14 bases stayed unmatched. This CDR3 region has 16 residues. Germline values: CDR1 MDHEN, CDR2 SYDVKM.

The CDR3 spells CASSAYSGGRPYGYTF. CDR3 sequence (DNA): TGTGCCAGCAGCGCTTACTCGGGAGGCCGTCCCTATGGCTACACCTTC. The rearrangement joins TRBV7-6 to TRBJ1-2; no clear D gene. V gave up 5 bases and J gave up 4 bases, with 20 bases separating them. CDR1 SGHVS and CDR2 FNYEAQ come from the germline V gene. This CDR3 spans 16 amino acids.

There are a few counts of this clone. The V and J genes are TRBV15 and TRBJ1-1; D remains unclear. V lost 1 base and J 2 bases, leaving 8 bases between the germline ends. The germline CDR1 and CDR2 sequences are LNHNV and YYDKDF (reference sequence). CDR3 length: 14 amino acids. The CDR3 DNA reads TGTGCCACCAGCAGAGTCCGGGGTAACACTGAAGCTTTCTTT. Its translation: CATSRVRGNTEAFF.

This clone was found once. The chain is built from TRBV9 and TRBJ2-1; 8 bases fit TRBD2. The germline V gene encodes CDR1 SGDLS and CDR2 YYNGEE. The CDR3 has 16 amino acids. J was trimmed by 4 bases and V by 0 bases; bases with no gene match: 6. The CDR3 region has the DNA TGTGCCAGCAGCGTAGCTACGGCGGGGGGATACAATGAGCAGTTCTTC. Its translation: CASSVATAGGYNEQFF.

The rearrangement uses TRBV29-1 and TRBJ2-7; 11 positions agree with TRBD2. The germline gives CDR1 SQVTM, CDR2 ANQGSEA. V dropped 4 bases and J dropped 3; count of bases not matched to a gene: 5. The CDR3 length is 14 residues. The DNA for the CDR3 is TGCAGCGTTGGACCCCTAGCGGGGGGCTACGAGCAGTACTTC. It translates to CSVGPLAGGYEQYF.

This clone was recorded once. The gene calls are TRBV7-2 and TRBJ2-6, with D unclear. The V gene lost 1 base and the J gene lost 0 bases, with 4 bases spanning the gap. This CDR3 has 15 amino acids. CDR1 is SGHTA, CDR2 FQGNSA, per germline. The CDR3 here is CASSLGSSGANVLTF. CDR3 coding DNA: TGTGCCAGCAGCTTAGGGAGCTCTGGGGCCAACGTCCTGACTTTC.

The J gene is TRBJ1-2, the V gene TRBV11-2; 11 nucleotides agree with TRBD1. The germline CDR1 and CDR2 sequences are SGHAT and FQNNGV. After removal of 4 bases from V and 7 bases from J, the junction contained 11 bases not matched to a gene. The CDR3 sequence is 16 residues long. This chain's CDR3 is CASSSGLGQGVGGYTF. The CDR3 nucleotides are TGTGCCAGCAGCTCTGGCTTGGGACAGGGGGTCGGTGGCTACACCTTC. Full variable domain (rest looked up from reference TRBV11-2 and TRBJ1-2): EAGVAQSPRYKIIEKRQSVAFWCNPISGHATLYWYQQILGQGPKLLIQFQNNGVVDDSQLPKDRFSAERLKGVDSTLKIQPAKLEDSAVYLCASSSGLGQGVGGYTFGSGTRLTVV.

This rearrangement joins TRBV5-4 to TRBJ2-7, with 9 bases aligning to TRBD2. V lost 0 bases and J lost 0; bases outside the gene matches: 4. There are 16 residues in the CDR3. Germline V gene data show CDR1 as SGHNT and CDR2 as YYREEE (reference sequence). Here the CDR3 DNA reads TGTGCCAGCAGCTTGGCCGGACTAGCGACCTCCTACGAGCAGTACTTC. Protein: CASSLAGLATSYEQYF.

This clone was seen a few times. The chain links TRBV5-1 to TRBJ1-4, with a weak D call TRBD1 (6 bases). Germline lookup yields CDR1 SGHRS and CDR2 YFSETQ. Trimming cost V 1 base and J 6 bases, with 10 bases left between them. The CDR3 sequence is 14 residues long. The chain's CDR3 is CASSLNRADEKLFF. DNA of the CDR3: TGCGCCAGCAGCTTGAACAGGGCCGATGAAAAACTGTTTTTT.

The sample holds a few counts of this clone. The V gene is TRBV20-1, the J gene TRBJ2-1; D remains unclear. The CDR3 sequence is 11 residues long. The germline V gene encodes CDR1 DFQATT and CDR2 SNEGSKA (reference sequence). Trimming stripped 7 bases from V and 5 bases from J, with 9 bases between. This CDR3 is CSVAGHNEQFF. DNA for the CDR3: TGCAGTGTCGCAGGTCACAATGAGCAGTTCTTC.

The chain uses TRBV9 and TRBJ1-1; D remains ambiguous. V lost 0 bases, J lost 3 bases, and 9 bases lay in between. The CDR3 runs to 14 residues. CDR1 SGDLS and CDR2 YYNGEE come from the germline V gene. In DNA form, the CDR3 reads TGTGCCAGCAGCGTAGCCGGGAGGGACACTGAAGCTTTCTTT. Protein product: CASSVAGRDTEAFF.

This clone was observed a few times. The chain employs TRBV5-8 and TRBJ1-1, with D perhaps TRBD1 (5 bases). The CDR3 length is 14 residues. The germline V gene has CDR1 SGHTS and CDR2 YDEGEE. The V end was cut by 1 base, the J end by 6 bases, with 13 bases between. CDR3 amino acids: CASSLFGGKAEAFF. The CDR3 DNA sequence: TGTGCCAGCAGCTTGTTTGGGGGGAAGGCTGAAGCTTTCTTT.